This T cell receptor beta chain was obtained from a study of technical replicates of blood from a handful of donors. TCRdb's table, derived via immunoSEQ multiplex PCR, lists solely in-frame clones and lacks some. Among about 62,000 clones listed, 80% to 90% were seen once. The sequence was collected from a human donor in good health. Some clones in this sample may be carry-over from other donors' samples. The material sequenced was PBMCs.

The CDR3 region is CASSSYRDRGNEKLFF. For the CDR3, the DNA is TGCGCCAGCAGCTCCTACCGGGACAGGGGAAATGAAAAACTGTTTTTT. The gene calls are TRBV5-1 and TRBJ1-4; 10 bases map to TRBD1. In germline, CDR1 is SGHRS, CDR2 YFSETQ. The length of the CDR3 is 16 residues. J gave up 5 bases and V 3 bases, and 7 bases lay outside the gene matches.